This T cell receptor (beta chain) was identified during a study of blood T cell repertoires in COVID-19. About the study: The analysed material was cDNA or gDNA that came from T cells, B-cell-depleted T cells, or PBMCs.

Germline V gene sequence: CDR1 LNHDA, CDR2 SQIVND (reference sequence). The CDR3 has 16 amino acids. Unmatched junction bases numbered 10, after V lost 4 bases and J lost 5 bases. Original handling: Using reference gene primer amplification, nucleated cell counts were estimated. Clones were sequenced by immunoSEQ multiplex PCR, and TCRdb holds only the in-frame ones, with some missing. V and J calls and clone size are given by that table; D and trimming were obtained from the DNA. The sample contains fewer than 150,000 clones, 88% of which appear only once. The rearrangement links TRBV19 to TRBJ1-3, with TRBD1 identical over 8 bases. The sample taken for sequencing was peripheral blood. The sequence was collected from a human donor in a cohort sampled during active COVID-19. This CDR3 is CASSRPWGQARNTIYF. The CDR3 region has the DNA TGTGCCAGTAGTAGACCTTGGGGACAGGCGAGAAACACCATATATTTT.